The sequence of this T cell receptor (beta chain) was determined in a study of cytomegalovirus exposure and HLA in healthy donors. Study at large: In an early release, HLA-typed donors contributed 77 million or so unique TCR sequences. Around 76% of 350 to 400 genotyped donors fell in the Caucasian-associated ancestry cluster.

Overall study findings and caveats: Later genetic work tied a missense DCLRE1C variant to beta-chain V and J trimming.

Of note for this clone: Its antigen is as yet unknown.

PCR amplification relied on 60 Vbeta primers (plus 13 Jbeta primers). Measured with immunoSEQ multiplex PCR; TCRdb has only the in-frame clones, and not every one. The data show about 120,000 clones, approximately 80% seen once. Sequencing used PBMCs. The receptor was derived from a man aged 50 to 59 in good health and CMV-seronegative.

The CDR3 reads CATSRGAGQSSYEQYF. CDR3 coding DNA: TGTGCCACCAGCAGAGGGGCAGGGCAGAGCTCCTACGAGCAGTACTTC. The chain recombines TRBV15 with TRBJ2-7, with D perhaps TRBD1 (5 bases). V lost 1 base and J lost 0, with 13 bases in between. The germline gives CDR1 LNHNV, CDR2 YYDKDF (reference sequence). The CDR3 spans 16 residues.